This T cell receptor beta chain is from a study of CXCR3-negative and CXCR3-positive naive CD8 T cells. The authors made the TRB cDNA libraries by 5' RACE using UMI labels. After re-calling the 5' RACE reads, TCRdb lists one entry per CDR3 protein, DNA absent. The repertoire table contains 100,000 to 150,000 distinct CDR3 sequences. CDR3 length: 15 amino acids. Per germline, CDR1 MDHEN and CDR2 SYDVKM. Study conclusions and caveats: Memory CD8+ cells showed much lower diversity, while both naive subsets were comparably high. Hydrophobicity of TRB CDR3s was greater in CXCR3-positive naive cells than in CXCR3-negative naive cells. TCR interaction strength was inferred from TRB CDR3 physicochemistry, as CD5 matched across naive subsets.

Comments on this clonotype: What it recognizes is unknown.

The clonotype originates from a human donor in good health. Some clones in this sample may be carry-over from other donors' samples. Sequencing used naive CXCR3- CD8+ T cells from blood. Subset denoted: CD45RO-CCR7+CD27+CD95- naive CD8+ T cells lacking CXCR3 (TNR3-). This chain connects TRBV28 to TRBJ2-1; TCRdb's assignment of TRBD2 cannot be checked, as there is no DNA. CDR3 loop: CASSSGLADINEQFF.